The sequence of this T cell receptor beta chain was determined in a study of blood T cell repertoires in COVID-19 (dated by TCRdb to the early 2020s). Looking at the study overall: The collaborator samples originated in the United States, Italy and Spain and spanned the acute and convalescent phases of COVID-19. The repertoires were released in a freely available public database intended as a resource for research on the immune response to SARS-CoV-2. Where HLA class I and class II types were available, the types were taken from metadata supplied by the sample provider, not from assay-based typing. Samples were obtained from the ongoing ImmuneRACE study (first 160 participants) and from over 1,000 subjects provided by 6 global collaborators. The material from the prospective study consisted of cDNA or gDNA derived from T cells, B-cell-depleted T cells, or PBMCs. The dataset comprised deeply sampled blood TCRbeta repertoires from subjects exposed to, actively infected with, or recovered from COVID-19. A de-identified subject ID, COVID-19 status, age in years and sex were almost always included in the sample metadata. On the study overall, not on this receptor specifically: Clinical and demographic metadata were provided uncurated, with the amount varying by source and participant.

The immunoSEQ Assay, a bias-controlled multiplex PCR, was used to amplify TCRbeta CDR3 regions from genomic DNA. As for the original processing: Within the assay, amplification of reference gene primers was used to estimate how many nucleated cells each sample contained. To quantify the absolute abundance of each unique TCRbeta CDR3 rearrangement, sequence reads were collapsed and filtered. Productive Simpson clonality was computed per sample as the square root of Simpson's diversity index over productive rearrangements. Entries here come from immuneACCESS through TCRdb and include only in-frame sequences with V and J called. Some clones fail to appear in such tables; in the studies checked, an unresolved V gene covers under half of the shortfall, and the cause of the remainder is unknown. Clone size and the V and J calls come from that table; the DNA yielded D and trimming. Within this sample are fewer than 350,000 clones, with 80% to 90% of them counted one time only. Jointly, the top ten make up 10% to 15% of the sample.

From the germline V gene (reference sequence), CDR1 is LNHDA and CDR2 is SQIVND. CDR3 length: 13 amino acids, cysteine to phenylalanine. The read is trimmed to its CDR3 DNA, 39 bases read in frame from base 1. Trimming costs V 9 bases and J 4 bases, and their ends lie 15 bases apart. Details on this clone: No antigen is known for it. Nothing much larger sits one base from this clone, and base qualities are not available.

One collaborating source in Seattle enrolled patients while the patients were actively infected and followed the patients over time throughout the course of disease. The collaborating institutions used their own protocols to collect whole blood in K2EDTA tubes. For TCRbeta analysis, collaborator samples were shipped as frozen whole blood, as isolated PBMCs, or as DNA extracted from either sample type. The sequence joins TRBV19 to TRBJ1-2; perhaps TRBD1 is the D gene, with 5 bases matching. Source material: peripheral blood. The sequence was obtained from a woman in her 30s with COVID-19, enrolled during active disease. The CDR3 region: CASTGPGFYGYTF. The bases read TGTGCCAGCACAGGCCCCGGTTTCTATGGCTACACCTTC.